The following is a T cell receptor (beta chain) sequence with its context. This specimen comes from a study of OX40 agonist ivuxolimab in advanced cancers. This CDR3 is 14 amino acids long. The germline V and J ends were trimmed by 1 base and 4 bases, with 8 bases remaining between them. Per the germline V gene, CDR1 is SGHTA and CDR2 is FQGNSA. Assay used: immunoSEQ multiplex PCR; TCRdb lists only in-frame clones, some missing. Here the sample spans tens of thousands of clones, approximately 90% being singletons. This specimen was CD4+ or CD8+ T cells sorted from blood, taken in a trial of the OX40 agonist ivuxolimab. V is TRBV7-2 and J is TRBJ2-1, with D perhaps assigned TRBD1 or TRBD2 (5 bases each). The TCR originated in an adult with an advanced solid tumor such as melanoma, head and neck, liver or kidney cancer. The CDR3 protein is CASSLGDPYNEQFF. DNA for the CDR3: TGTGCCAGCAGCTTAGGGGACCCTTACAATGAGCAGTTCTTC.